The rows below give T cell receptor beta chains drawn from one sample of a study of technical replicates of blood from a few donors. The repertoire was sequenced with immunoSEQ multiplex PCR; TCRdb's copy has only in-frame clones and lacks some. This sample has 44,000 or so clones; 80% to 95% occur once, and the top ten carry roughly 3.9%. The source material was PBMCs. The receptors originated from a human donor in good health. Some clones in this sample may be carry-over from other donors' samples. The CDR3 runs from the conserved cysteine through the conserved F or W. D genes are given only for firm matches. The listing skips clone size in some rows; elsewhere it reads once, few, many or a size class.

CDR3 protein,CDR3 DNA,clone size,D gene,V gene,J gene
CASSLMAVNYGYTF,TGTGCCAGCAGCTTAATGGCGGTTAACTATGGCTACACCTTC,NA,NA,TRBV7-9,TRBJ1-2
CASSQTRGRADTQYF,TGCGCCAGCAGCCAAACCCGGGGGAGGGCAGATACGCAGTATTTT,NA,TRBD2,TRBV4-3,TRBJ2-3
CAWNRAGAGDTQYF,TGTGCCTGGAATCGGGCGGGGGCAGGAGATACGCAGTATTTT,NA,NA,TRBV30,TRBJ2-3
CSVLGQRYTGELFF,TGCAGCGTGCTGGGACAGAGATACACCGGGGAGCTGTTTTTT,NA,TRBD1,TRBV29-1,TRBJ2-2
CASSEQLSSYEQYF,TGTGCCAGCAGTGAACAGTTAAGCTCCTACGAGCAGTACTTC,NA,NA,TRBV2,TRBJ2-7
CARKQGPYSGANVLTF,TGTGCCAGGAAACAGGGGCCCTACTCTGGGGCCAACGTCCTGACTTTC,NA,TRBD1,TRBV5-4,TRBJ2-6
CASRSRTGKHTGELFF,TGCGCCAGCAGATCTCGGACAGGGAAGCACACCGGGGAGCTGTTTTTT,NA,TRBD1,TRBV5-1,TRBJ2-2
CASSVGAQGPPLHF,TGTGCCAGCAGCGTAGGGGCCCAGGGGCCACCCCTCCACTTT,NA,NA,TRBV9,TRBJ1-6
CASSVRGQISYNSPLHF,TGTGCCAGCAGCGTCAGGGGACAAATTTCCTATAATTCACCCCTCCACTTT,NA,NA,TRBV27,TRBJ1-6
CASSDIAAGYGYTF,TGTGCCAGCAGTGACATTGCGGCAGGGTATGGCTACACCTTC,few,NA,TRBV25-1,TRBJ1-2
CSVDPKGVGYGYTF,TGCAGCGTTGATCCCAAGGGAGTTGGATATGGCTACACCTTC,NA,NA,TRBV29-1,TRBJ1-2
CASSLVSGAGKNIQYF,TGTGCCAGCAGCTTAGTTTCAGGGGCCGGGAAAAACATTCAGTACTTC,NA,NA,TRBV7-2,TRBJ2-4
CASRLAIWSNEQFF,TGTGCCAGCAGGCTAGCGATCTGGAGCAATGAGCAGTTCTTC,NA,NA,TRBV2,TRBJ2-1
CASSSQTGPNYGYTF,TGTGCCAGCAGCTCACAGACAGGGCCTAACTATGGCTACACCTTC,NA,TRBD1,TRBV7-2,TRBJ1-2
CASSYSRGRSAGEQYF,TGTGCCAGCAGTTACTCCCGCGGGAGGTCCGCGGGGGAGCAGTACTTC,once,TRBD2,TRBV6-5,TRBJ2-7
CARCDCGGASYNEQFF,TGTGCCAGGTGTGACTGCGGGGGGGCATCCTACAATGAGCAGTTCTTC,NA,TRBD2,TRBV6-6,TRBJ2-1